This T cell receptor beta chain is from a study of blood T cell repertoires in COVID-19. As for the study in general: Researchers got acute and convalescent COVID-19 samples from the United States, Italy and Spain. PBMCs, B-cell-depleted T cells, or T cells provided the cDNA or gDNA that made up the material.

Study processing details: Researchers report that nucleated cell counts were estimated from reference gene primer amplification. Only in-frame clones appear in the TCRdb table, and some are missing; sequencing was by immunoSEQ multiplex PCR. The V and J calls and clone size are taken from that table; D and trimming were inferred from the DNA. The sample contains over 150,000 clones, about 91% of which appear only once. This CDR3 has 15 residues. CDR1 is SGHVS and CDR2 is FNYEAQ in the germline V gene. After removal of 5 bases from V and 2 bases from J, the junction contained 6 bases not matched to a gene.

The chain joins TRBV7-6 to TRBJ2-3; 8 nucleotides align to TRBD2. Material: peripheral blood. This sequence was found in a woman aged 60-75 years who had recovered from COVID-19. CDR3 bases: TGTGCCAGCAGCCCCCGGACTAGCCACACAGATACGCAGTATTTT. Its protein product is CASSPRTSHTDTQYF.